This T cell receptor beta chain was sequenced during a study of chemoradiotherapy in HPV16-positive cancers. Background on the study: Candidate HPV-specific T-cell clones and common TCR motifs came from functional assays in a couple of HPV16-positive patients. Points from the study as a whole: Non-HPV-specific T cells did not expand in tumors during treatment, whereas candidate HPV-specific clones and E7-related motifs did. Only two HPV16-positive patients supplied the functional HPV-specificity definition. For HPV16-positive patients, expanding HPV-responsive T cells associated with longer recurrence-free survival.

To note about this clone: The antigen remains unidentified.

Measured with immunoSEQ multiplex PCR; TCRdb has only the in-frame clones, and not every one. The table has about 53,000 clones, roughly 90% seen once; the top ten hold about 3.5%. V shed 3 bases and J shed 5 bases, with 12 bases lying between them. Looked up from germline, CDR1 is SGHDT and CDR2 is YYEEEE. CDR3 length equals 14 residues. This specimen was blood, taken from a patient who underwent chemoradiotherapy. This sequence joins TRBV5-6 and TRBJ1-5, with D possibly being TRBD1 (5 bases). This clonotype was sampled from a human donor with HPV-associated anogenital cancer. The CDR3 DNA reads TGTGCCAGCAGCTCCGGGACCCCAGATCAGCCCCAGCATTTT. This encodes CASSSGTPDQPQHF.